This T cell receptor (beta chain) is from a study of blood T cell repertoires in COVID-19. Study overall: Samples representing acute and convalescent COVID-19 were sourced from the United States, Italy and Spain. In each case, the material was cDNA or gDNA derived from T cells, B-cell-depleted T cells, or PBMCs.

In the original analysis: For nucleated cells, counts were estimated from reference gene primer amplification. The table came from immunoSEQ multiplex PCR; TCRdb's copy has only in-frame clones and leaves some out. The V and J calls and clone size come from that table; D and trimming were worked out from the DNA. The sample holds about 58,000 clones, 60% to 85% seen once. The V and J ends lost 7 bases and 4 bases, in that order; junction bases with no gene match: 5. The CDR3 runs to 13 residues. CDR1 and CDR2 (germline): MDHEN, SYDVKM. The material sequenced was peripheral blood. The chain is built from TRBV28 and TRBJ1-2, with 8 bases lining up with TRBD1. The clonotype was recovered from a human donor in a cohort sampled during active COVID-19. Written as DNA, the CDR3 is TGTGCCAGCAAAGGACAGGGCCCCTATGGCTACACCTTC. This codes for CASKGQGPYGYTF.